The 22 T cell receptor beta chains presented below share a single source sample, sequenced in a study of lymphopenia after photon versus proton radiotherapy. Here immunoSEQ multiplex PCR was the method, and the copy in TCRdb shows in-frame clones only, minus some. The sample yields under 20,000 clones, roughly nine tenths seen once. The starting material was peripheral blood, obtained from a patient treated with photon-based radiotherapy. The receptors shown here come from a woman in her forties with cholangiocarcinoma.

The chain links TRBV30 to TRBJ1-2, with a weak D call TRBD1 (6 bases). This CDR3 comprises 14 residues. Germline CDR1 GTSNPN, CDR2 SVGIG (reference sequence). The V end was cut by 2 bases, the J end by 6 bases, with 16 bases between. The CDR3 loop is CAWSRTGYPNGYTF. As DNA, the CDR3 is TGTGCCTGGAGTCGTACAGGGTACCCCAATGGCTACACCTTC.

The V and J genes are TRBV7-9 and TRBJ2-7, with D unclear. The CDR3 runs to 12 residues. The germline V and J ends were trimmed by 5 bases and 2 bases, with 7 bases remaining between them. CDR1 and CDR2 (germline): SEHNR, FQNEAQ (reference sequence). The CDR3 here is CASSHLPYEQYF. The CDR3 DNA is TGTGCCAGCAGCCACCTTCCCTACGAGCAGTACTTC.

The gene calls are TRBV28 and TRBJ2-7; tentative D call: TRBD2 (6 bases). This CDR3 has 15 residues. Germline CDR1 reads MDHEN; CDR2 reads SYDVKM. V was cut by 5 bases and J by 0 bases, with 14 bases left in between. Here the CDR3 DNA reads TGTGCCAGCAGTCCCCCTCGGGGGAGCTCCTACGAGCAGTACTTC. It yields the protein CASSPPRGSSYEQYF. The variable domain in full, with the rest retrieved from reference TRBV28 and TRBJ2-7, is DVKVTQSSRYLVKRTGEKVFLECVQDMDHENMFWYRQDPGLGLRLIYFSYDVKMKEKGDIPEGYSVSREKKERFSLILESASTNQTSMYLCASSPPRGSSYEQYFGPGTRLTVT.

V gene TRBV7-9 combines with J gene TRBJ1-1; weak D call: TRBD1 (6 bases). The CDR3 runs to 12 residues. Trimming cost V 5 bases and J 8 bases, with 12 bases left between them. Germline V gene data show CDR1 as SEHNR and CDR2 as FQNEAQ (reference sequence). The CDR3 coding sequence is TGTGCCAGCAGCGGCTACAGGGAAGAAGCTTTCTTT. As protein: CASSGYREEAFF.

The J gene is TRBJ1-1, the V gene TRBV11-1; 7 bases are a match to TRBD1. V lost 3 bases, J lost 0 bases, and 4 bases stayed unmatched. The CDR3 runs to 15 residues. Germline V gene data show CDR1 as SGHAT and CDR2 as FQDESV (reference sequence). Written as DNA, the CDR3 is TGTGCCAGCAGCTTCCCGACAGGGATGAACACTGAAGCTTTCTTT. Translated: CASSFPTGMNTEAFF.

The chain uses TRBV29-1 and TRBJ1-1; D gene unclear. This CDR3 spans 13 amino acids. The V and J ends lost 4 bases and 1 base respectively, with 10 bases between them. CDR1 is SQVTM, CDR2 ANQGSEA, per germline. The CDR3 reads CSVGPRTNTEAFF. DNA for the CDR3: TGCAGCGTTGGACCGAGAACGAACACTGAAGCTTTCTTT.

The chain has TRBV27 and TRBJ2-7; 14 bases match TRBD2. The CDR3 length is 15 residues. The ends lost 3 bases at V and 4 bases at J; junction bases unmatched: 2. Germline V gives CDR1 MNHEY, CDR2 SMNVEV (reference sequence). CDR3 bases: TGTGCCAGCAGTTTCGGGACTAGCGGGAGATACGAGCAGTACTTC. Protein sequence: CASSFGTSGRYEQYF.

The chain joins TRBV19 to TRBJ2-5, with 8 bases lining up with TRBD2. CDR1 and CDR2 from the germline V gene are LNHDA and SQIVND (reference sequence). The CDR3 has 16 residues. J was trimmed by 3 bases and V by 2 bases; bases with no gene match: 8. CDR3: CASSIHQGLGEETQYF. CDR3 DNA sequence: TGTGCCAGTAGTATACATCAGGGACTAGGAGAAGAGACCCAGTACTTC.

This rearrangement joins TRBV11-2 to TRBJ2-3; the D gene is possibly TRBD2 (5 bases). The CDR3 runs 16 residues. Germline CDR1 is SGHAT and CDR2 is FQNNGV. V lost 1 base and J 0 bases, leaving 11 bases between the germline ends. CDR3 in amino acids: CASSLGEFTSTDTQYF. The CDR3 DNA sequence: TGTGCCAGCAGCTTAGGGGAGTTCACTAGCACAGATACGCAGTATTTT.

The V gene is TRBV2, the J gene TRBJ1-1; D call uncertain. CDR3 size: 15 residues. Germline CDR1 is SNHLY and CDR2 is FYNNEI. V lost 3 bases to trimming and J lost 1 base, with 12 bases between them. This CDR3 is CASSDSGLPNTEAFF. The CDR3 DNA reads TGTGCCAGCAGTGATTCTGGGCTCCCGAACACTGAAGCTTTCTTT.

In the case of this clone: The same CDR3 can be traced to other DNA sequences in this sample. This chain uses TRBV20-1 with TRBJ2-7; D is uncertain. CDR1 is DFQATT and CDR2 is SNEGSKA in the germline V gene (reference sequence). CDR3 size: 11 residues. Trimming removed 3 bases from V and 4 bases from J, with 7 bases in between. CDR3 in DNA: TGCAGTGCTAGGACCGGATACGAGCAGTACTTC. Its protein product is CSARTGYEQYF.

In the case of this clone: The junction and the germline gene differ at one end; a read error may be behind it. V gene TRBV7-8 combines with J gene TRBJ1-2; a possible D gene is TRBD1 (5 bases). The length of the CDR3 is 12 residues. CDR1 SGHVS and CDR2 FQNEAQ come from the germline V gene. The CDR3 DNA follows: TGTGCCAGCAGCTTAGGTACAGGACTATTTGCCTTC. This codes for CASSLGTGLFAF.

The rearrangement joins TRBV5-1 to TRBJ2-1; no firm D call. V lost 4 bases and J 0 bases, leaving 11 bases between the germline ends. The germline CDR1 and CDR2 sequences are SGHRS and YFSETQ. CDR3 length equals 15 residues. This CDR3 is CASSLDLSSYNEQFF. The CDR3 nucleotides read TGCGCCAGCAGCCTGGACCTGAGCTCCTACAATGAGCAGTTCTTC.

The CDR3: CASSETTGVNEKLFF. DNA of the CDR3: TGCGCCAGCAGCGAGACGACAGGGGTTAATGAAAAACTGTTTTTT. The chain joins TRBV5-1 to TRBJ1-4, with 8 bases that match TRBD1. Unmatched junction bases numbered 6, after V lost 4 bases and J lost 4 bases. Germline lookup yields CDR1 SGHRS and CDR2 YFSETQ. The CDR3 is made up of 15 amino acids.

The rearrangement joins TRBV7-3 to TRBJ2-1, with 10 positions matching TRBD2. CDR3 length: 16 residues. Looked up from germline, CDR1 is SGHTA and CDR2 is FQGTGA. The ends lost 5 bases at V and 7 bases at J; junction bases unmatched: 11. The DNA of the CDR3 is TGTGCCAGCAGCCCACTCCGGACTAGCGGACGGAATGAGCAGTTCTTC. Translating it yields CASSPLRTSGRNEQFF.

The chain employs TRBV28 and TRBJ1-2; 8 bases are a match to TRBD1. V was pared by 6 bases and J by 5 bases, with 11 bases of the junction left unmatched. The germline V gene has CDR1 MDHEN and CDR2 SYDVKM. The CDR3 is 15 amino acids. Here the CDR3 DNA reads TGTGCCAGCAGGGCTATAGGACAGGGCCTATATGGCTACACCTTC. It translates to CASRAIGQGLYGYTF.

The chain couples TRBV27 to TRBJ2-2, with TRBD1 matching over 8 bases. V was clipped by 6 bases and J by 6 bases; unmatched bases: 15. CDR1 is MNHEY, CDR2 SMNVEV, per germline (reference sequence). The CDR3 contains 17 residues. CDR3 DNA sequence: TGTGCCAGCAGGCCTAACTTCCGGGACAGGATATCCGGGGAGCTGTTTTTT. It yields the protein CASRPNFRDRISGELFF.

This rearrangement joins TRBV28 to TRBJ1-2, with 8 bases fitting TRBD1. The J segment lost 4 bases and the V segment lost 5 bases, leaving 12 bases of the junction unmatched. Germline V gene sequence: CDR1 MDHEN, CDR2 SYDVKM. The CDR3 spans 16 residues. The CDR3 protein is CASSPAGTGDSYGYTF. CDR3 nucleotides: TGTGCCAGCAGTCCGGCGGGGACAGGTGACAGCTATGGCTACACCTTC.

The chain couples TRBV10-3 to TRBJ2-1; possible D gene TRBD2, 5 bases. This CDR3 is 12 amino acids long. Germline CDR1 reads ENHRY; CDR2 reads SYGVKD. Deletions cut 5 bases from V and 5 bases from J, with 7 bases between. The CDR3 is CAISPGNNEQFF. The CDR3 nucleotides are TGTGCCATCAGTCCCGGGAACAATGAGCAGTTCTTC.

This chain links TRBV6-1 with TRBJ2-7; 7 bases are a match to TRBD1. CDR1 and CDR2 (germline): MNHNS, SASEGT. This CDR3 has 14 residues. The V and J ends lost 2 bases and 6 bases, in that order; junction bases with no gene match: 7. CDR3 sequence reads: CASSETGEYSEQYF. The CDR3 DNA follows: TGTGCCAGCAGTGAAACAGGGGAATATAGCGAGCAGTACTTC.

CDR3 protein: CASSTDGYTEAFF. CDR3 sequence (DNA): TGTGCCAGCAGCACGGACGGATACACTGAAGCTTTCTTT. The chain employs TRBV9 and TRBJ1-1; D not resolved. With 4 bases removed from V and 3 bases from J, the gap between germline ends came to 10 bases. The CDR3 contains 13 residues. Looked up from germline, CDR1 is SGDLS and CDR2 is YYNGEE.

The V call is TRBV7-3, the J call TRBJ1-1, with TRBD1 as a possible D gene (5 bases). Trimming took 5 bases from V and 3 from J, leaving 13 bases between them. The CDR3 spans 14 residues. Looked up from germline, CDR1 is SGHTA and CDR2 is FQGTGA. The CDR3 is CASSPQGEDTEAFF. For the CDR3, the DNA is TGTGCCAGCAGCCCCCAGGGAGAGGACACTGAAGCTTTCTTT.